These 2 T cell receptor beta chains originate from one sample sequenced in a study of control samples from healthy donors and cancer patients. Clones were read by immunoSEQ multiplex PCR, and TCRdb kept only the in-frame ones, dropping some. The table lists about 160,000 clones, just under 95% of them singletons. Sequenced material: blood. All receptors derive from a woman in her thirties or forties in good health.

The CDR3 loop reads CASSQDATAGQTQYF. As DNA, the CDR3 is TGTGCCAGCAGCCAAGACGCAACAGCTGGACAGACCCAGTACTTC. The V gene is TRBV3-1 (or the pseudogene TRBV3-2), the J gene TRBJ2-5; D not resolved. Germline CDR1 reads LGHDT; CDR2 reads YNNKEL (reference sequence). Trimming left V 0 bases short and J 6 bases short, with 14 bases between. The CDR3 covers 15 residues.

The chain links TRBV7-9 to TRBJ2-4, with 7 bases fitting TRBD2. V gave up 5 bases and J gave up 2 bases; unmatched junction bases: 9. CDR3 size: 16 residues. Germline V CDR1 and CDR2: SEHNR, FQNEAQ (reference sequence). CDR3 nucleotide sequence: TGTGCCAGCAGCCGACCGGGCGGGAGATCCAAAAACATTCAGTACTTC. Residues: CASSRPGGRSKNIQYF.